This T cell receptor beta chain is from a study of identical twins. Study results and limitations: It was possible that invariant MAIT and iNKT cells partly confounded the zero-insertion analyses. Abundant beta clonotypes from cord blood bore fewer insertions; memory repertoires lacked this pattern.

All donors comprised healthy Caucasians. CDR1 is SQVTM and CDR2 is ANQGSEA in the germline V gene. The J segment lost 6 bases and the V segment lost 7 bases, leaving 7 bases of the junction unmatched. The CDR3 contains 14 residues. Each cDNA held unique molecular identifiers, and template switching gave it a universal primer site. Using its own MiXCR run on the 5' RACE reads, TCRdb lists one record per CDR3 protein. The sample has hundreds of thousands of distinct CDR3 sequences; 6% to 6.5% are singletons. This clonotype has only a few counts. Antigen: not known. The chain recombines TRBV29-1 with TRBJ2-1; 12 nucleotides match TRBD2. Material for sequencing was naive T cells sorted from blood. This clonotype originated in a young man in good health. The CDR3 coding sequence is TGCAGCGCCATTCCTAGCGGGAGGGGCAATGAGCAGTTCTTC. It translates to CSAIPSGRGNEQFF.